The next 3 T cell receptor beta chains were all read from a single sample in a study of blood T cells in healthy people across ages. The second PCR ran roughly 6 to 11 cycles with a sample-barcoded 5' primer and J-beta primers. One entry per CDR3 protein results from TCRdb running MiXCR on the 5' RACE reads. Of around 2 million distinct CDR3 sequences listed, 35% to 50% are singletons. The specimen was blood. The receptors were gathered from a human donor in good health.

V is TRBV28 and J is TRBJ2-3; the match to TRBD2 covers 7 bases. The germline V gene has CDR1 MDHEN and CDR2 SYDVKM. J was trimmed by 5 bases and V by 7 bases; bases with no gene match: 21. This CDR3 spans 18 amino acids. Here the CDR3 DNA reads TGTGCCAGCACCCTCTCTGGGGGGGACCGACGGTCGGGAGATACGCAGTATTTT. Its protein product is CASTLSGGDRRSGDTQYF.

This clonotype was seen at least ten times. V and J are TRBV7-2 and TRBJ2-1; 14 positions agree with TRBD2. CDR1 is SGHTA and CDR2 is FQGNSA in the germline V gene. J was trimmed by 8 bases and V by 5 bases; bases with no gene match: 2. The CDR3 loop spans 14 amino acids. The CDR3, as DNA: TGTGCCAGCAGCATGGGACTAGCGGGGGATGAGCAGTTCTTC. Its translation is CASSMGLAGDEQFF.

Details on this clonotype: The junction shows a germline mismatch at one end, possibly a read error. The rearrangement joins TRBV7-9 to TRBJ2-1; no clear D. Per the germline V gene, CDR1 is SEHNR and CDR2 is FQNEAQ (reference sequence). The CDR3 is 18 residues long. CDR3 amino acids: CTSSLARSADEAYNEQFF. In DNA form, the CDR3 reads TGTACCAGCAGCTTAGCCCGGAGCGCAGACGAGGCGTACAATGAGCAGTTCTTC. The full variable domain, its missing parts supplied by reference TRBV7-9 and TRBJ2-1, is DTGVSQNPRHKITKRGQNVTFRCDPISEHNRLYWYRQTLGQGPEFLTYFQNEAQLEKSRLLSDRFSAERPKGSFSTLEIQRTEQGDSAMYLCTSSLARSADEAYNEQFFGPGTRLTVL.